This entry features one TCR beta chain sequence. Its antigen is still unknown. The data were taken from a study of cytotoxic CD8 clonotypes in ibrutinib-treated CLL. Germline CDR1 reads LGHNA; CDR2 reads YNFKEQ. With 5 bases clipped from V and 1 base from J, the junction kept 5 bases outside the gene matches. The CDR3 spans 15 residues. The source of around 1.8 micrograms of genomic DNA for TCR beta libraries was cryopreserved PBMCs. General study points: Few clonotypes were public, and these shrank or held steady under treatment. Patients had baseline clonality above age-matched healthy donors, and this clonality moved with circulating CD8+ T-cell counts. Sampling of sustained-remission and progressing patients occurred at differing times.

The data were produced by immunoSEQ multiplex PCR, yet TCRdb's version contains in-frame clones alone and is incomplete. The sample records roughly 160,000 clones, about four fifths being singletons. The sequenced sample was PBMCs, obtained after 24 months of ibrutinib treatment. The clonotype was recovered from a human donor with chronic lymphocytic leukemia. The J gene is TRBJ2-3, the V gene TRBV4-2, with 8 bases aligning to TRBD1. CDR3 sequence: CASSITGGGTDTQYF. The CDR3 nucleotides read TGTGCCAGCAGCATCACAGGGGGAGGCACAGATACGCAGTATTTT.